Given below is one T cell receptor beta chain in context. The antigen is undetermined. Every patient was affected by relapse after autologous stem cell transplantation, while exposure to brentuximab vedotin was not uniform. Germline CDR1 MDHEN, CDR2 SYDVKM. V gave up 5 bases and J gave up 2 bases; unmatched junction bases: 5. The CDR3 runs to 15 residues. These data originate in a study of PD-1 blockade in classical Hodgkin lymphoma. Study results and limitations: Causes of the repertoire differences remain undefined, possibly disease activity or prior therapy.

TCRdb keeps only in-frame clones here, not all; method: immunoSEQ multiplex PCR. Of about 100,000 clones listed, around 89% are singletons. The V and J genes are TRBV28 and TRBJ2-3; TRBD1 agrees at 9 bases. The source material was peripheral blood mononuclear cells (PBMCs), sampled before the second cycle of nivolumab. The receptor's source is a human donor with classical Hodgkin lymphoma. CDR3 nucleotide sequence: TGTGCCAGCAGTGGGACAGGGCGAGACACAGATACGCAGTATTTT. This sequence encodes CASSGTGRDTDTQYF.